This TCR beta chain was sequenced during a study of OX40 agonist ivuxolimab in advanced cancers. Study-level results: CD8+ T cells (on average) carried more expanded clones than CD4+ T cells.

Profiled with immunoSEQ multiplex PCR; TCRdb holds only in-frame clones, not every one. This sample yields 75,000 or so clones, of which approximately 84% are seen a single time; approximately 25% belongs to the top ten. Details on this clone: Its antigen is as yet unknown.

The CDR3 contains 13 residues. Per the germline V gene, CDR1 is SGHTA and CDR2 is FQGNSA. V lost 1 base, J lost 7 bases, and 8 bases lay in between. The chain is built from TRBV7-2 and TRBJ2-1; D is unclear. The sequence derives from an adult with an advanced solid tumor such as melanoma, head and neck, liver or kidney cancer. The sequencing used CD4+ or CD8+ T cells sorted from blood, collected in a trial of the OX40 agonist ivuxolimab. The CDR3 DNA reads as TGTGCCAGCAGCTTAGGTTTTTGGAATGAGCAGTTCTTC. This gives the protein CASSLGFWNEQFF.